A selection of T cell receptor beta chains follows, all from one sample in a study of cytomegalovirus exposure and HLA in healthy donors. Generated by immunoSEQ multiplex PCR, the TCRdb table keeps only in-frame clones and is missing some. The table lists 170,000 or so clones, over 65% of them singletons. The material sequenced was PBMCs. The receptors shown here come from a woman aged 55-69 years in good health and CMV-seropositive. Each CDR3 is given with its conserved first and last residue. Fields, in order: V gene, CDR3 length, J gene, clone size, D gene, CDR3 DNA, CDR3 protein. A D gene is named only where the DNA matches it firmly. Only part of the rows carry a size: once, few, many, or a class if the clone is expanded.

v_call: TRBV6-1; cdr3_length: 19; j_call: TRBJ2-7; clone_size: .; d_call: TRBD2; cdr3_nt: TGTGCCAGCAGTGTCCCGGGACTAGCGGGGGGAAGGGTAATTTACGAGCAGTACTTC; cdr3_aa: CASSVPGLAGGRVIYEQYF
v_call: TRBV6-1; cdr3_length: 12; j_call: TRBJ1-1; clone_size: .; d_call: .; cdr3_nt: TGTGCCAGCCGCTTCAGATACACTGAAGCTTTCTTT; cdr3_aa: CASRFRYTEAFF
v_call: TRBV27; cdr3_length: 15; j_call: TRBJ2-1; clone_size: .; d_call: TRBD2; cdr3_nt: TGTGCCAGCAGTTTAGAACTAGCGGGAACAGGTGAGCAGTTCTTC; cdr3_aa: CASSLELAGTGEQFF
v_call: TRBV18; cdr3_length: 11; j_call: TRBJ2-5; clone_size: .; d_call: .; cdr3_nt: TGTGCCACCCGTGCGAGTGAGACCCAGTACTTC; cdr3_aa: CATRASETQYF
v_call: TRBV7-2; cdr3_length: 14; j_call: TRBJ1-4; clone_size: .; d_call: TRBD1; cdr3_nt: TGTGCCAGCAGCGTAGGACAGGGGTATGAAAAACTGTTTTTT; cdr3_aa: CASSVGQGYEKLFF
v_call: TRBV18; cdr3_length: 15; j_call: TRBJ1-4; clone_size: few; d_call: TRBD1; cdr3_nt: TGTGCCAGCTCACCACGGGACAGTACCAATGAAAAACTGTTTTTT; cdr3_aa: CASSPRDSTNEKLFF
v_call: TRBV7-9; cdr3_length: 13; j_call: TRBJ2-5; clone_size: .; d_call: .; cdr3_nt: TGTGCCAGCAGCTTACAGGGTAGGGAGACCCAGTACTTC; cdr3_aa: CASSLQGRETQYF
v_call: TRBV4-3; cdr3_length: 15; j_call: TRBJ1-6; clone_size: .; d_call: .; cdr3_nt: TGCGCCAGCAGCCCGCGAGGGGGGGGGAATTCACCCCTCCACTTT; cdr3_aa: CASSPRGGGNSPLHF
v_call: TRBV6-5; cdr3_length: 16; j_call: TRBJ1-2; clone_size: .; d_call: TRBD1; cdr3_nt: TGTGCCAGCAGTTCGCCCAGGGGACAGGGGGCTGGTGGCTACACCTTC; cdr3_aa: CASSSPRGQGAGGYTF
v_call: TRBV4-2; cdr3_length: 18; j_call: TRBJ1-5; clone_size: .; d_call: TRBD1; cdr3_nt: TGTGCCAGCAGCCAAGGACAGGGGGCGCTTGATAGCAATCAGCCCCAGCATTTT; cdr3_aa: CASSQGQGALDSNQPQHF
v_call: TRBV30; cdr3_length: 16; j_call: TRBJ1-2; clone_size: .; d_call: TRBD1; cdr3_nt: TGTGCCTGGAGGGGGGTCGGGACAGGTGCCCTACGGGGCTACACCTTC; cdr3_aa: CAWRGVGTGALRGYTF
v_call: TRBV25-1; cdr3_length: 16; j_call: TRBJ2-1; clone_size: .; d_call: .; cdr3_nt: TGTGCCAGCAGTGCTAGGGGGACAAGGAGGCACAATGAGCAGTTCTTC; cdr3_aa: CASSARGTRRHNEQFF
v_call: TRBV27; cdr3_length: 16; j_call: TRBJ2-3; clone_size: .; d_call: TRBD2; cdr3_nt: TGTGCCAGCACCTTAGCGGGGGGCCTTAGCACAGATACGCAGTATTTT; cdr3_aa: CASTLAGGLSTDTQYF
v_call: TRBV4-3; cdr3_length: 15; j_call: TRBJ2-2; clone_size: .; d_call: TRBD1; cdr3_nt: TGCGCCAGCAGCCTAGAGGGGGCTAGCACCGGGGAGCTGTTTTTT; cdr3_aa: CASSLEGASTGELFF
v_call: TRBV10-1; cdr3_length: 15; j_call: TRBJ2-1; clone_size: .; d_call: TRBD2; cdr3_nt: TGCGCCAGCCCCTCTACTAGCGGGAGCTTCATTGAGCAGTTCTTC; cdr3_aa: CASPSTSGSFIEQFF
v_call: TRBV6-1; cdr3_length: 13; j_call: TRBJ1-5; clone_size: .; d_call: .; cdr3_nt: TGTGCCAGCAGTGAAGGCGGTTTCTTGCCCCAGCATTTT; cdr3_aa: CASSEGGFLPQHF
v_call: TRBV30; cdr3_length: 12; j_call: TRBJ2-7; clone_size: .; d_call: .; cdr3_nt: TGTGCCTGGACCTCCCAGGGCTACGAGCAGTACTTC; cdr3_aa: CAWTSQGYEQYF
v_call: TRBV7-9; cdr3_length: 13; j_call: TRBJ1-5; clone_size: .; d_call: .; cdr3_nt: TGTGCCAGCTCCCGAGGGTCCCGGGAGCCCCAGCATTTT; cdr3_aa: CASSRGSREPQHF
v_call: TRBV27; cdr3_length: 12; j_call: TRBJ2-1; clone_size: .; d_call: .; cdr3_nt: TGTGCCAGCTACTCACCCACCGGTGAGCAGTTCTTC; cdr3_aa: CASYSPTGEQFF
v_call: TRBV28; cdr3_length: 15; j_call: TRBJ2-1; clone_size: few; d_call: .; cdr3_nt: TGTGCCAGCATCCCTCTAGTGGGTTCCTACAATGAGCAGTTCTTC; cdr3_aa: CASIPLVGSYNEQFF
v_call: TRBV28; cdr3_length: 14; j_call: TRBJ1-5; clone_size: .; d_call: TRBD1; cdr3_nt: TGTGCCAGCAGTAACGGACAGGGGAGTCAGCCCCAGCATTTT; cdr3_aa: CASSNGQGSQPQHF
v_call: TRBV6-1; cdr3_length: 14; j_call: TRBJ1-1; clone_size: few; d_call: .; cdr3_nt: TGTGCCAGCAGTGATACAGGGATGAAAACTGAAGCTTTCTTT; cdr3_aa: CASSDTGMKTEAFF
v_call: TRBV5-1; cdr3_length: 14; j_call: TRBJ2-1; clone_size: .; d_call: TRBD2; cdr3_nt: TGCGCCAGCAGCCTGGGACTAGCGGGAGACCCGAAGTTCTTC; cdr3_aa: CASSLGLAGDPKFF
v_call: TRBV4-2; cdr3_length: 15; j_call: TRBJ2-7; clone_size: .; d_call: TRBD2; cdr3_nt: TGTGCCAGCAGCCAAGGGACTAGCGGGGGGTACGAGCAGTACTTC; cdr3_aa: CASSQGTSGGYEQYF
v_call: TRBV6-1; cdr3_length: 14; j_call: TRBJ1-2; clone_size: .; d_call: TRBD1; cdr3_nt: TGTGCCAGCAGGGGGACAGGGATGGACTATGGCTACACCTTC; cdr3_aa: CASRGTGMDYGYTF
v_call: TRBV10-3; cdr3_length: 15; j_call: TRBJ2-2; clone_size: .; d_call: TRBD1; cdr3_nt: TGTGCCATCACGGACAGGGGGGTCAGAGCCGGGGAGCTGTTTTTT; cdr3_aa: CAITDRGVRAGELFF
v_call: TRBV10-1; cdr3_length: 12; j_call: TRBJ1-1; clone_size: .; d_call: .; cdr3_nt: TGCGCCAGTAGAGTACGGGGCACTGAAGCTTTCTTT; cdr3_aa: CASRVRGTEAFF
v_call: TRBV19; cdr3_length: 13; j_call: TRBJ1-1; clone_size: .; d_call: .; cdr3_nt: TGTGCCAGTAGTTACACAGGGTCCGCTGAAGCTTTCTTT; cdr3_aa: CASSYTGSAEAFF
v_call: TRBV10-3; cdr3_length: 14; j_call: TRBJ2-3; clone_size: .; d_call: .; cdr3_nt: TGTGCCATCAGCCCCTTGGGGGGAGCAGATACGCAGTATTTT; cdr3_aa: CAISPLGGADTQYF
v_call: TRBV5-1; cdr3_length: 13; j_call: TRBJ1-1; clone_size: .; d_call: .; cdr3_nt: TGCGCCAGCAGGGCCCAGGAGGGGACTGAAGCTTTCTTT; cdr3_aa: CASRAQEGTEAFF
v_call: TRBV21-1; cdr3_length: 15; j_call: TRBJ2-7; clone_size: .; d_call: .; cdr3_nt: TGTGCCAGCAGCAAAGTTGAGGGAGAGGCCTACGAGCAGTACTTC; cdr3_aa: CASSKVEGEAYEQYF
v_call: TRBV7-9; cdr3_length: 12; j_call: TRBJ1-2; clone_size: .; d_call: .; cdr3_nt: TGTGCCAGCAGCTTAGTCGCGGGTGGCTACACCTTC; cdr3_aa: CASSLVAGGYTF
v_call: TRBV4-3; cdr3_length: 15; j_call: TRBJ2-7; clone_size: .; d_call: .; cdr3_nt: TGCGCCAGCAGCCAATCACAGGGACTACCCTACGAGCAGTACTTC; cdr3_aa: CASSQSQGLPYEQYF